This TCR beta chain originates from a study of cytomegalovirus exposure and HLA in healthy donors. Broader study findings: In vitro experiments confirmed that three CMV-associated chains were specific for CMV antigens. Reported findings show TCR beta sequences accurately forecast HLA-A and HLA-B alleles in most subjects. 87-base-pair reads could not separate some V segments, including TRBV6-2 and TRBV6-3.

Remarks on this clone: Its antigen is unidentified. One end of the junction varies from germline; a read error may be responsible.

Germline V gives CDR1 SEHNR, CDR2 FQNEAQ (reference sequence). There are 13 residues in the CDR3. 60 Vbeta and 13 Jbeta primers were used in PCR. As originally analysed: There were 80 million or so unique TCR beta chains by a later count, and approximately 10 million of them were shared. Produced via immunoSEQ multiplex PCR; TCRdb's table is partial and in-frame only. The D gene and trimming were derived from the DNA, and the V and J assignments and clone size from that table. The table has 120,000 to 150,000 clones, more than 75% seen once. Source material: PBMCs. This rearrangement joins TRBV7-9 to TRBJ2-7, with D hard to call. This sequence was found in a man aged 35 to 55 in good health and CMV-seronegative. The CDR3 bases are TGTTCCAGCAGCTTCATTGGCATCTACGAGCAGTACTTC. Its protein product is CSSSFIGIYEQYF.